One and the same sample provided the 25 T cell receptor beta chains below, sequenced in a study of naive and memory T cell subsets. An equimolar mix of two oligonucleotides served as the beta constant-region primer for TRBC1 and TRBC2. MiXCR, applied by TCRdb to the UMI-ligation and nested PCR reads, yields one record per CDR3 protein. The table has 130,000 to 150,000 distinct CDR3 sequences, more than 15% seen once. Sequences were obtained from naive CD4+ T cells from blood. Every receptor here comes from a human donor in good health.

The chain is built from TRBV5-1 and TRBJ2-7; 7 bases align to TRBD1. Per germline, CDR1 SGHRS and CDR2 YFSETQ. This CDR3 has 14 amino acids. The V gene end was trimmed by 4 bases and the J gene end by 7 bases; junction bases not matched to a gene: 11. Here the CDR3 DNA reads TGCGCCAGCAGCGCAACGACAGGGTCGGGGGAGCAGTACTTC. This translates into CASSATTGSGEQYF.

The rearrangement uses TRBV7-3 and TRBJ2-2; D is uncertain. CDR1 and CDR2 from the germline V gene are SGHTA and FQGTGA. Trimming took 2 bases from V and 4 from J, leaving 11 bases between them. The CDR3 is 15 amino acids. The CDR3 nucleotides read TGTGCCAGCAGCTTATTCGGGTCATCCACCGGGGAGCTGTTTTTT. Its protein is CASSLFGSSTGELFF.

This chain joins TRBV12-3 or TRBV12-4 and TRBJ2-6, with 14 bases aligning to TRBD2. The V gene end was trimmed by 5 bases and the J gene end by 2 bases; junction bases not matched to a gene: 17. The CDR3 runs 22 residues. In DNA form, the CDR3 reads TGTGCCAGCAGTCCTCTTAAGAGAGGACTAGCGGGAGGATCCCCTGGGGCCAACGTCCTGACTTTC. This codes for CASSPLKRGLAGGSPGANVLTF.

This clonotype was detected a few times. J is TRBJ1-1 and V is TRBV5-1, with D perhaps matching TRBD1 (5 bases). This CDR3 has 16 amino acids. Trimming took 5 bases from V and 4 from J, leaving 21 bases between them. Germline V gives CDR1 SGHRS, CDR2 YFSETQ. CDR3 sequence reads: CASRPPEEGAATEAFF. The DNA of the CDR3 is TGCGCCAGCAGACCCCCGGAGGAAGGGGCGGCCACTGAAGCTTTCTTT.

The chain recombines TRBV4-1 with TRBJ1-2; 7 bases agree with TRBD1. CDR1 is MGHRA and CDR2 is YSYEKL in the germline V gene. V lost 3 bases to trimming and J lost 4 bases; unmatched junction nucleotides: 11. There are 16 residues in the CDR3. CDR3 amino acids: CASSHPGTEGVYGYTF. Here the CDR3 DNA reads TGCGCCAGCAGCCATCCCGGGACAGAGGGGGTCTATGGCTACACCTTC.

The gene calls are TRBV27 and TRBJ2-7, with TRBD2 identical over 8 bases. The trim removed 2 bases at V and 4 bases at J, leaving 7 bases unmatched. Germline loops: CDR1 MNHEY, CDR2 SMNVEV (reference sequence). The CDR3 is 15 amino acids. This chain's CDR3 is CASSLRSAGEYEQYF. CDR3 nucleotide sequence: TGTGCCAGCAGTTTAAGGTCAGCGGGAGAATACGAGCAGTACTTC.

This clonotype was seen more than once but under ten times. This chain joins TRBV2 and TRBJ1-1, with D tentatively TRBD1 (5 bases). The V end was cut by 4 bases, the J end by 11 bases, with 17 bases between. The CDR3 has 13 residues. Germline V gene lookup returns CDR1 SNHLY and CDR2 FYNNEI. The CDR3 spells CASSVRVQQAAFF. The DNA for the CDR3 is TGTGCCAGCAGTGTTCGTGTCCAACAGGCCGCTTTCTTT.

This clonotype was seen many times. The chain has TRBV4-1 and TRBJ2-7, with D possibly being TRBD2 (5 bases). The CDR3 contains 13 residues. Germline V gives CDR1 MGHRA, CDR2 YSYEKL. The V gene lost 1 base and the J gene lost 2 bases, with 6 bases spanning the gap. This CDR3 is CASSQGETYEQYF. The CDR3 DNA reads TGCGCCAGCAGCCAAGGGGAGACCTACGAGCAGTACTTC.

This clonotype has just a few counts. This chain uses TRBV6-2 or TRBV6-3 with TRBJ2-1; 8 bases are shared with TRBD2. This CDR3 has 13 amino acids. Germline CDR1 reads MNHEY; CDR2 reads SVGEGT. J lost 6 bases, V lost 6 bases, and 4 bases had no gene match. In DNA, the CDR3 is TGTGCCAGCAGCGGGGGGGGTTTCAATGAGCAGTTCTTC. Its protein product is CASSGGGFNEQFF.

This clonotype was detected a few times. The chain joins TRBV5-1 to TRBJ1-4; D gene ambiguous. V lost 0 bases, J lost 0 bases, and 9 bases lay in between. The CDR3 runs to 16 residues. Germline V gene lookup returns CDR1 SGHRS and CDR2 YFSETQ. The DNA of the CDR3 is TGCGCCAGCAGCTTGGGCGGGCTTGCAACTAATGAAAAACTGTTTTTT. Translation gives CASSLGGLATNEKLFF.

This clonotype was counted a few times. This chain joins TRBV27 and TRBJ1-5, with TRBD1 matching 10 bases. Germline V gene sequence: CDR1 MNHEY, CDR2 SMNVEV (reference sequence). With V trimmed by 6 bases and J by 4 bases, 6 bases remained unmatched. The CDR3 covers 15 residues. The chain's CDR3 is CASRFDRGQNQPQHF. CDR3 in DNA: TGTGCCAGCAGATTTGACAGGGGGCAAAATCAGCCCCAGCATTTT.

J is TRBJ2-5 and V is TRBV12-3 or TRBV12-4, with D uncertain. V shed 3 bases and J shed 5 bases, with 16 bases lying between them. This CDR3 has 15 residues. For the CDR3, the DNA is TGTGCCAGCAGTTTCGGCGACCCCCAGGAGGAGACCCAGTACTTC. It translates to CASSFGDPQEETQYF.

The rearrangement uses TRBV3-1 and TRBJ2-2; TRBD2 aligns across 14 bases. The CDR3 covers 17 residues. V was pared by 4 bases and J by 5 bases, with 6 bases of the junction left unmatched. Germline CDR1 LGHDT, CDR2 YNNKEL (reference sequence). In DNA form, the CDR3 reads TGTGCCAGCAGCCCGGGACTAGCGGGAGCAGGGACCGGGGAGCTGTTTTTT. Its translation: CASSPGLAGAGTGELFF.

The chain joins TRBV28 to TRBJ2-7, with 8 bases matching TRBD2. V trimming: 4 bases; J trimming: 3 bases; junction bases outside the gene matches: 5. The CDR3 contains 14 residues. Germline V gene data show CDR1 as MDHEN and CDR2 as SYDVKM. The CDR3 nucleotides are TGTGCCAGCAGTTCGGCCGGGGGGGTCTACGAGCAGTACTTC. As protein: CASSSAGGVYEQYF.

This chain joins TRBV15 and TRBJ2-2; 7 bases match TRBD1. After removal of 1 base from V and 6 bases from J, the junction contained 17 bases not matched to a gene. Germline V gene data show CDR1 as LNHNV and CDR2 as YYDKDF (reference sequence). The length of the CDR3 is 19 residues. Here the CDR3 DNA reads TGTGCCACCAGCAGAGTAGTCGGGATGAGGGGGCGAGTATCCGGGGAGCTGTTTTTT. This codes for CATSRVVGMRGRVSGELFF. Full variable domain (missing parts from reference TRBV15 and TRBJ2-2): DAMVIQNPRYQVTQFGKPVTLSCSQTLNHNVMYWYQQKSSQAPKLLFHYYDKDFNNEADTPDNFQSRRPNTSFCFLDIRSPGLGDTAMYLCATSRVVGMRGRVSGELFFGEGSRLTVL.

The chain uses TRBV12-3 or TRBV12-4 and TRBJ2-3; 13 bases match TRBD2. J was trimmed by 6 bases and V by 4 bases; bases with no gene match: 10. CDR3 length: 17 residues. The CDR3 protein is CASSSFTTSGRRDTQYF. The CDR3 DNA is TGTGCCAGCAGTTCCTTCACGACTAGCGGGAGGCGGGATACGCAGTATTTT.

Only a few counts were recorded for this clonotype. V gene TRBV6-5 combines with J gene TRBJ2-3; a possible D gene is TRBD2 (7 bases). This CDR3 is 15 amino acids long. Trimming cost V 5 bases and J 4 bases, with 16 bases left between them. Germline V CDR1 and CDR2: MNHEY, SVGAGI. The CDR3: CASSPAGEGADTQYF. CDR3 in DNA: TGTGCCAGCAGTCCCGCGGGAGAGGGGGCAGATACGCAGTATTTT.

This clonotype came up a few times. The V gene is TRBV7-8, the J gene TRBJ2-3; D might be TRBD1 or TRBD2, each matching 5 bases. The germline V gene has CDR1 SGHVS and CDR2 FQNEAQ. CDR3 length: 16 amino acids. V was cut by 3 bases and J by 3 bases, with 16 bases left in between. CDR3 sequence (DNA): TGTGCCAGCAGCTTGGACGGGACCAGGAGGACAGATACGCAGTATTTT. This encodes CASSLDGTRRTDTQYF.

The sample holds a few counts of this clonotype. The rearrangement links TRBV12-3 or TRBV12-4 to TRBJ1-4; D is possibly TRBD1 (5 bases). V lost 3 bases to trimming and J lost 8 bases, with 13 bases between them. This CDR3 comprises 14 residues. The CDR3 DNA is TGTGCCAGCAGTTTCGAAAACGAGGGGGAAAAACTGTTTTTT. Amino acids: CASSFENEGEKLFF.

This clonotype was counted a few times. V usage is TRBV5-1 and J usage is TRBJ2-7; tentative D call: TRBD1 (5 bases). Trimming cost V 0 bases and J 0 bases, with 13 bases left between them. CDR1 SGHRS and CDR2 YFSETQ come from the germline V gene. The length of the CDR3 is 16 residues. In DNA, the CDR3 is TGCGCCAGCAGCTTGGGAGCACAGGTAACCTCCTACGAGCAGTACTTC. Translating it yields CASSLGAQVTSYEQYF. The full variable domain, its missing parts supplied by reference TRBV5-1 and TRBJ2-7, is KAGVTQTPRYLIKTRGQQVTLSCSPISGHRSVSWYQQTPGQGLQFLFEYFSETQRNKGNFPGRFSGRQFSNSRSEMNVSTLELGDSALYLCASSLGAQVTSYEQYFGPGTRLTVT.

In its sample, this clonotype was seen a few times. This chain connects TRBV6-5 to TRBJ2-7, with TRBD2 matching over 11 bases. J gave up 5 bases and V 5 bases, and 11 bases lay outside the gene matches. This CDR3 region has 16 residues. Germline V CDR1 and CDR2: MNHEY, SVGAGI. CDR3 protein: CASSRNSGRALNEQYF. The CDR3 coding sequence is TGTGCCAGCAGTCGAAATAGCGGGAGGGCCCTAAACGAGCAGTACTTC.

This clonotype was recorded at least ten times. J is TRBJ2-3 and V is TRBV11-2; 13 nucleotides agree with TRBD2. The junction had 10 bases not matched to a gene; V was cut back by 5 bases and J by 5 bases. Germline V gene sequence: CDR1 SGHAT, CDR2 FQNNGV. The CDR3 is 17 residues long. The CDR3 reads CASSAKLAGGPGDTQYF. Here the CDR3 DNA reads TGTGCCAGCAGCGCAAAACTAGCGGGAGGGCCTGGAGATACGCAGTATTTT.

This clonotype was recorded a few times. Given the absence of the conserved phenylalanine or tryptophan at the CDR3 end, a read error is likely. Because the CDR3's place on the DNA is in doubt, the DNA is left out and the CDR3 is given as listed by TCRdb. This chain links TRBV29-1 with TRBJ2-7; the table's D call, TRBD2, was not checked against the DNA. Germline V gene sequence: CDR1 SQVTM, CDR2 ANQGSEA. The CDR3 has 11 amino acids, counting both end residues. The CDR3 here is CSVTLAGIVSM.

This clonotype was counted only a few times. V and J are TRBV12-3 or TRBV12-4 and TRBJ1-1; D not resolved. This CDR3 spans 14 amino acids. Between the trimmed V and J ends, which lost 6 bases and 0 bases, there was a span of 11 bases. CDR3 in amino acids: CASRGEIMNTEAFF. CDR3 sequence (DNA): TGTGCCAGCAGGGGAGAGATTATGAACACTGAAGCTTTCTTT.

This clonotype was detected a few times. The rearrangement links TRBV20-1 to TRBJ2-1; D could derive from TRBD1 or TRBD2 (5 bases each). The CDR3 contains 15 residues. CDR1 and CDR2 from the germline V gene are DFQATT and SNEGSKA (reference sequence). Trimming removed 6 bases at V and 10 bases at J, with 25 bases between. CDR3 DNA: TGCAGTGCCGCCTCGGGGCAGGGACGAGATGACGAGCAGTTCTTC. This gives the protein CSAASGQGRDDEQFF.